This TCR beta chain was captured by sequencing in a study of PD-L1 blockade in urothelial cancer. Study background: Specimens of blood held a median count of approximately 150,000 T cells. Whole-study findings and limits: For durable-benefit patients, tumor-associated blood clones expanded more at 3 weeks.

Details on this clone: Antigen: not known.

Every PCR was spiked with synthetic TCR analog templates. The assay was immunoSEQ multiplex PCR, and TCRdb's table has in-frame clones only and misses some. The sample has 86,000 or so clones, approximately 87% seen once. The sample's time point: pretreatment peripheral blood. Germline values: CDR1 GTSNPN, CDR2 SVGIG (reference sequence). Trimming took off 0 bases at V and 2 bases at J, with 11 bases between the two ends. The CDR3 totals 15 residues. The rearrangement links TRBV30 to TRBJ1-5; TRBD1 might be the D (6 bases). Sequenced material: PBMCs, taken around atezolizumab (anti-PD-L1) treatment. This TCR was recovered from a man in his 60s with urothelial cancer. CDR3 coding DNA: TGTGCCTGGAGTGTAGGGGGATCGGGCAATCAGCCCCAGCATTTT. This translates into CAWSVGGSGNQPQHF.